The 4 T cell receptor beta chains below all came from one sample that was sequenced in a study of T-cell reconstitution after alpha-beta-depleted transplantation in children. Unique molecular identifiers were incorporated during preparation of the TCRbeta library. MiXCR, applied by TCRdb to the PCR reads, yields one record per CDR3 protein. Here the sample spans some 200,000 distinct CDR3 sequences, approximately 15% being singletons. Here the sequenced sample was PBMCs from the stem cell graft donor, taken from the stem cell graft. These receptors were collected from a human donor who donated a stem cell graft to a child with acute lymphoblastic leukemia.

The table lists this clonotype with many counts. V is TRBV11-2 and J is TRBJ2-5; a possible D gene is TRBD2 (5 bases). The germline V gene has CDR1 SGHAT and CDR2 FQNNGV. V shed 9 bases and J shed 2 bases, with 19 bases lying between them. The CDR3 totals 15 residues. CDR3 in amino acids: CASRGTRKRQETQYF. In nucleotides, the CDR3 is TGTGCCAGTCGGGGTACCCGTAAGCGGCAAGAGACCCAGTACTTC.

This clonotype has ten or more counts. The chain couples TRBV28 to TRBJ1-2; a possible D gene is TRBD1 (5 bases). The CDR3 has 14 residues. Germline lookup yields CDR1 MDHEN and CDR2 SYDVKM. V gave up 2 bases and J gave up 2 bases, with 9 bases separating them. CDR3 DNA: TGTGCCAGCAGTTTAGGATGGGGGAACTATGGCTACACCTTC. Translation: CASSLGWGNYGYTF.

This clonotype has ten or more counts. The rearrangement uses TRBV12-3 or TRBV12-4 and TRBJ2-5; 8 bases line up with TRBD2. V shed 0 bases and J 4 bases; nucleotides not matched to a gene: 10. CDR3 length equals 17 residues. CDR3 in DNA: TGTGCCAGCAGTTTAGCGCTGAAAGCGGGAGTTTCAGAGACCCAGTACTTC. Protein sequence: CASSLALKAGVSETQYF.

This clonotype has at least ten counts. The chain's CDR3 is CASSFSVGNEQFF. CDR3 DNA: TGTGCCAGCAGCTTTTCGGTCGGGAATGAGCAGTTCTTC. This chain connects TRBV11-3 to TRBJ2-1; D gene unclear. The V end lost 3 bases, the J end lost 7 bases, and 10 bases lay between the germline ends. The length of the CDR3 is 13 residues. Germline loops: CDR1 SGHNT, CDR2 YENEEA.